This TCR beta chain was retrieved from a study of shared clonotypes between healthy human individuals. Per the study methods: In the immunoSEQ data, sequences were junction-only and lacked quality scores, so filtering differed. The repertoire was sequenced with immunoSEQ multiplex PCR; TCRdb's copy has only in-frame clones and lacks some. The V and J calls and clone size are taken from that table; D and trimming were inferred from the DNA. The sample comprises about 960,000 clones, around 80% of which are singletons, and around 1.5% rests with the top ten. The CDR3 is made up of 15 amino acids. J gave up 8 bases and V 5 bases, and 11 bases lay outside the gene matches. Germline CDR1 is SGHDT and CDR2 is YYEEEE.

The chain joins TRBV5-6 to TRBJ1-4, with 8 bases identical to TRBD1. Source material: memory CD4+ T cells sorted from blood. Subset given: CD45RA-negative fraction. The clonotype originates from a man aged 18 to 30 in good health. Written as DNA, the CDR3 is TGTGCCAGCAGGCGGACAGGGACCATGTCGGAAAAACTGTTTTTT. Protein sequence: CASRRTGTMSEKLFF.